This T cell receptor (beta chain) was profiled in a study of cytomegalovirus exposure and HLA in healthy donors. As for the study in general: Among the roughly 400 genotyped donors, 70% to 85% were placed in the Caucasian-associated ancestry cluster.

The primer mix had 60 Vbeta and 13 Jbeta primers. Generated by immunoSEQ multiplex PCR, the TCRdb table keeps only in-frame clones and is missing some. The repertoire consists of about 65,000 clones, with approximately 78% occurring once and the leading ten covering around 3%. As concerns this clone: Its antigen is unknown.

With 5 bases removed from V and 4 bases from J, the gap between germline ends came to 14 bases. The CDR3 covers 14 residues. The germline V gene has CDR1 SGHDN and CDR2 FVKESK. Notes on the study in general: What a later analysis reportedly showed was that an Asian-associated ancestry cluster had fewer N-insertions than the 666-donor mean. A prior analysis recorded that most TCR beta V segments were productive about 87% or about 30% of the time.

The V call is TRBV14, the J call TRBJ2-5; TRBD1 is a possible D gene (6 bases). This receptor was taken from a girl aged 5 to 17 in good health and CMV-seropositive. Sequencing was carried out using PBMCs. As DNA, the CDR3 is TGTGCCAGCAGCGGATTTGGCAGGGGAGAGACCCAGTACTTC. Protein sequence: CASSGFGRGETQYF. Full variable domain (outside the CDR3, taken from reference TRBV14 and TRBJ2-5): EAGVTQFPSHSVIEKGQTVTLRCDPISGHDNLYWYRRVMGKEIKFLLHFVKESKQDESGMPNNRFLAERTGGTYSTLKVQPAELEDSGVYFCASSGFGRGETQYFGPGTRLLVL.